The present T cell receptor (beta chain) was sequenced within a study of blood T cells in healthy people across ages. Then a second PCR, running roughly 6 to 12 cycles, was carried out with a sample-barcoded 5' primer and a J-beta primer mix. TCRdb redid the calling of the 5' RACE reads with MiXCR, one entry per CDR3 protein. The sample carries about 1.5 million distinct CDR3 sequences, under 55% recorded once. This CDR3 contains 15 residues. V lost 2 bases and J lost 2, with 12 bases in between. The germline V gene has CDR1 MNHEY and CDR2 SVGEGT. Sequences were obtained from blood. The TCR was taken from a woman aged 18-29 years in good health. This chain uses TRBV6-2 or TRBV6-3 with TRBJ1-2, with a weak D call TRBD1 (5 bases). The CDR3 reads CASSYIQGGNYGYTF. The DNA of the CDR3 is TGTGCCAGCAGTTACATCCAGGGAGGGAACTATGGCTACACCTTC.